These T cell receptor beta chains were read from a single sample in a study of cytomegalovirus exposure and HLA in healthy donors. Only in-frame clones appear in the TCRdb table, and some are missing; sequencing was by immunoSEQ multiplex PCR. This table has more than 95,000 clones, around 76% appearing once. The specimen was PBMCs. These TCRs come from a man aged 50 to 60 in good health and CMV-seropositive. The CDR3 runs from the conserved cysteine through the conserved F or W. D genes are given only for firm matches. The size field is filled for only some rows; it gives once, few, many or a size class.

V,D,size,J,CDR3,DNA
TRBV2,NA,few,TRBJ2-1,CASSEAGTLTYNEQFF,TGTGCCAGCAGTGAAGCCGGGACACTTACCTACAATGAGCAGTTCTTC
TRBV6-5,TRBD2,NA,TRBJ2-1,CASSYSTSGGYNEQFF,TGTGCCAGCAGTTACTCGACTAGCGGAGGGTACAATGAGCAGTTCTTC
TRBV4-1,TRBD2,once,TRBJ2-1,CASSQAQGTSGANEQFF,TGCGCCAGCAGCCAAGCCCAAGGGACTAGCGGGGCCAATGAGCAGTTCTTC
TRBV2,NA,NA,TRBJ1-4,CASSEGAGDEKLFF,TGTGCCAGCAGTGAAGGGGCAGGGGATGAAAAACTGTTTTTT
TRBV4-1,TRBD1,NA,TRBJ2-3,CASSPGRGQGVDTQYF,TGCGCCAGCAGCCCCGGGAGAGGACAGGGGGTAGATACGCAGTATTTT
TRBV7-2,TRBD1,once,TRBJ1-1,CASSSGQGARGSRAFF,TGTGCCAGCAGCTCGGGACAGGGGGCGAGAGGATCCCGAGCTTTCTTT
TRBV5-1,NA,NA,TRBJ1-5,CASSLAGESNQPQHF,TGCGCCAGCAGCTTGGCAGGGGAGAGCAATCAGCCCCAGCATTTT
TRBV9,NA,once,TRBJ2-6,CASSLTGSGANVLTF,TGTGCCAGCAGCCTCACAGGGTCTGGGGCCAACGTCCTGACTTTC
TRBV5-6,NA,few,TRBJ2-7,CASSLAIAASYEQYF,TGTGCCAGCAGCTTGGCCATAGCGGCCTCCTACGAGCAGTACTTC
TRBV19,NA,NA,TRBJ1-2,CASSNPGSSNYGYTF,TGTGCCAGTAGTAACCCCGGGTCTTCTAACTATGGCTACACCTTC
TRBV11-2,TRBD2,NA,TRBJ2-7,CASSLGLADEQYF,TGTGCCAGCAGCTTAGGACTAGCCGACGAGCAGTACTTC
TRBV6-5,TRBD2,NA,TRBJ2-7,CASSYSPSGISYEQYF,TGTGCCAGCAGTTACTCGCCTAGCGGGATCTCCTACGAGCAGTACTTC
TRBV7-8,TRBD1,NA,TRBJ1-6,CASSLGRGRDNSPLHF,TGTGCCAGCAGCTTAGGCAGGGGGCGCGACAATTCACCCCTCCACTTT
TRBV7-2,TRBD1,NA,TRBJ2-7,CASSFLRSWDRDHEQYF,TGTGCCAGCAGCTTCCTTAGGAGCTGGGACAGGGATCACGAGCAGTACTTC
TRBV7-9,NA,NA,TRBJ2-5,CASSLARAASRTQYF,TGTGCCAGCAGCTTAGCGCGGGCGGCGTCAAGGACCCAGTACTTC
TRBV6-6,TRBD2,NA,TRBJ2-1,CASSYSRLADNEQFF,TGTGCCAGCAGTTACTCGAGACTAGCGGACAATGAGCAGTTCTTC
TRBV18,NA,few,TRBJ1-5,CASSPAQSNQPQHF,TGTGCCAGCTCACCTGCACAAAGCAATCAGCCCCAGCATTTT
TRBV18,NA,NA,TRBJ1-1,CASSGGRNTEAFF,TGTGCCAGCTCAGGGGGGAGGAACACTGAAGCTTTCTTT
TRBV6-5,NA,NA,TRBJ2-2,CASSRGTNTGELFF,TGTGCCAGCAGTCGCGGGACTAACACCGGGGAGCTGTTTTTT
TRBV7-7,TRBD2,NA,TRBJ2-2,CASSTGLVSNTGELFF,TGTGCTAGCAGTACCGGACTAGTCTCGAACACCGGGGAGCTGTTTTTT
TRBV19,TRBD1,few,TRBJ1-5,CASSISTGGLNQPQHF,TGTGCCAGTAGTATCTCAACAGGGGGACTCAATCAGCCCCAGCATTTT
TRBV27,NA,NA,TRBJ2-1,CASSYTASYEQFF,TGTGCCAGCAGTTACACCGCTAGCTATGAGCAGTTCTTC
TRBV19,NA,once,TRBJ1-2,CASSIPPDYGYTF,TGTGCCAGTAGTATCCCTCCCGACTATGGCTACACCTTC
TRBV7-9,TRBD2,NA,TRBJ2-1,CASSLGGGARNEQFF,TGTGCCAGCAGCTTAGGCGGGGGGGCTAGGAATGAGCAGTTCTTC
TRBV4-3,TRBD2,NA,TRBJ2-1,CASSQDGTSGYNEQFF,TGCGCCAGCAGCCAAGATGGGACTAGCGGATACAATGAGCAGTTCTTC
TRBV7-6,TRBD1,NA,TRBJ1-1,CASSPSGTGNTEAFF,TGTGCCAGCAGCCCATCCGGGACAGGGAACACTGAAGCTTTCTTT
TRBV10-1,NA,NA,TRBJ2-7,CASRHRGKDEQYF,TGCGCCAGCAGACACAGAGGGAAAGACGAGCAGTACTTC
TRBV21-1,NA,once,TRBJ2-2,CASSKAGVHSNTGELFF,TGTGCCAGCAGCAAAGCAGGGGTCCATTCCAACACCGGGGAGCTGTTTTTT
TRBV6-5,NA,few,TRBJ2-4,CASRDSSVAKNIQYF,TGTGCCAGCAGGGACAGCTCTGTTGCCAAAAACATTCAGTACTTC
TRBV27,TRBD2,NA,TRBJ2-1,CASSLSGGTSGYNEQFF,TGTGCCAGCAGTTTATCAGGCGGGACTAGCGGATACAATGAGCAGTTCTTC
TRBV9,TRBD2,NA,TRBJ2-1,CASSVGTSFYNEQFF,TGTGCCAGCAGCGTAGGGACTAGCTTCTACAATGAGCAGTTCTTC
TRBV18,NA,NA,TRBJ1-5,CASSPDTYQPQHF,TGTGCCAGCTCACCAGACACTTATCAGCCCCAGCATTTT
TRBV13,TRBD2,NA,TRBJ2-3,CASSLVVGGATDTQYF,TGTGCCAGCAGCTTAGTTGTGGGAGGGGCCACAGATACGCAGTATTTT
TRBV15,TRBD1,few,TRBJ1-2,CATSRDVKGDGQGDYGYTF,TGTGCCACCAGCAGAGATGTAAAGGGTGATGGACAGGGGGACTATGGCTACACCTTC
TRBV9,NA,few,TRBJ2-7,CASSGRDLPYEQYF,TGTGCCAGCAGCGGCCGGGACTTGCCCTACGAGCAGTACTTC
TRBV10-2,NA,NA,TRBJ2-7,CASSVGISSHEQYF,TGCGCCAGCAGTGTTGGCATAAGTAGCCACGAGCAGTACTTC
TRBV11-2,NA,NA,TRBJ2-6,CASRRVTGANVLTF,TGTGCCAGCAGACGGGTGACTGGGGCCAACGTCCTGACTTTC
TRBV6-5,NA,NA,TRBJ1-2,CASSYGVWGRDYGYTF,TGTGCCAGCAGTTATGGGGTCTGGGGGAGGGACTATGGCTACACCTTC
TRBV7-9,TRBD1,NA,TRBJ1-2,CASSLEQRDRQIYGYTF,TGTGCCAGCAGCTTAGAGCAGCGGGACAGGCAAATTTATGGCTACACCTTC
TRBV10-3,NA,NA,TRBJ1-2,CAISIGQRGKGYTF,TGTGCCATCAGTATAGGCCAGAGAGGGAAAGGCTACACCTTC
TRBV7-2,NA,NA,TRBJ2-7,CASSHGGSGYEQYF,TGTGCCAGCAGCCACGGTGGGAGCGGCTACGAGCAGTACTTC
TRBV28,TRBD1,NA,TRBJ1-4,CASSSQGARSEKLFF,TGTGCCAGCAGTTCCCAGGGGGCGAGGTCGGAAAAACTGTTTTTT
TRBV2,NA,NA,TRBJ1-2,CASSDYGYTF,TGCGCCAGCAGCGACTATGGCTACACCTTC
TRBV4-3,NA,NA,TRBJ1-4,CASSQGAAGYGTNEKLFF,TGCGCCAGCAGCCAAGGTGCGGCAGGGTATGGAACTAATGAAAAACTGTTTTTT
TRBV10-3,NA,few,TRBJ1-1,CAISEAVTEAFF,TGTGCCATCAGTGAAGCGGTCACTGAAGCTTTCTTT
TRBV7-2,TRBD2,once,TRBJ2-1,CASSRAGTRGNEQFF,TGTGCCAGCAGCCGAGCCGGGACTAGAGGTAATGAGCAGTTCTTC
TRBV5-6,NA,NA,TRBJ1-5,CASSSQGTYGNQPQHF,TGTGCCAGCAGCTCACAGGGCACGTATGGCAATCAGCCCCAGCATTTT
TRBV5-1,NA,few,TRBJ2-5,CASSSAGQETQYF,TGCGCCAGCAGCTCAGCGGGCCAAGAGACCCAGTACTTC
TRBV28,TRBD2,NA,TRBJ2-7,CASSPSGSVTYEQYF,TGTGCCAGCAGTCCTAGCGGGAGTGTGACCTACGAGCAGTACTTC
TRBV5-1,NA,few,TRBJ2-3,CASSLGGPSTDTQYF,TGCGCCAGCAGCTTAGGGGGACCAAGCACAGATACGCAGTATTTT
TRBV5-1,TRBD2,NA,TRBJ2-7,CASSPRTSGGEQYF,TGCGCCAGCAGCCCCCGGACTAGCGGGGGAGAGCAGTACTTC
TRBV5-5,NA,once,TRBJ2-7,CASTSFNEQYF,TGTGCCAGCACCTCTTTTAACGAGCAGTACTTC
TRBV7-2,NA,NA,TRBJ2-7,CASSSTPGSPQGDAYEQYF,TGTGCCAGCAGCTCCACCCCTGGTTCACCACAGGGAGATGCTTACGAGCAGTACTTC
TRBV18,NA,NA,TRBJ1-5,CASSQQNNNQPQHF,TGTGCCAGCTCACAACAGAACAACAATCAGCCCCAGCATTTT
TRBV19,NA,medium-sized,TRBJ2-1,CASSIGGLEHNEQFF,TGTGCCAGTAGTATAGGGGGACTCGAGCACAATGAGCAGTTCTTC
TRBV27,TRBD2,NA,TRBJ2-7,CASSLTAGGVYEQYF,TGTGCCAGCAGTTTAACGGCGGGAGGCGTCTACGAGCAGTACTTC
TRBV5-1,NA,NA,TRBJ1-6,CASSLQGSILNSPLHF,TGCGCCAGCAGCTTACAAGGGAGCATCCTTAATTCACCCCTCCACTTT
TRBV27,NA,NA,TRBJ2-3,CASRVGGVPKGDTQYF,TGTGCCAGCAGGGTTGGAGGGGTCCCTAAGGGAGATACGCAGTATTTT